This TCR beta chain was sequenced in a study of T cells in Graves' hyperthyroidism and ophthalmopathy. This clonotype has at least ten counts. The investigators amplified TCR beta CDR3 regions from RNA transcripts. HTBI primers drove first-round RT-PCR of the TCR CDR3. TCRdb recomputed calls from the multiplex PCR reads with MiXCR, one row per CDR3 protein. The sample records around 450,000 distinct CDR3 sequences, around 16% being singletons. The TCR sequence derives from a woman between 18 and 29 years old with Graves' hyperthyroidism. The specimen was blood.

The CDR3 DNA sequence: TGCGCCAGCGAGAACACAGATACGCAGTATTTT. It encodes CASENTDTQYF. The chain recombines TRBV10-2 with TRBJ2-3, with D unresolved. Germline lookup yields CDR1 WSHSY and CDR2 SAAADI. The CDR3 length is 11 residues. V was shortened by 8 bases and J by 2 bases, with 5 bases between the two germline ends.